The rows below give T cell receptor beta chains drawn from one sample of a study of blood T cell repertoires in COVID-19. Clones were read by immunoSEQ multiplex PCR, and TCRdb kept only the in-frame ones, dropping some. The sample lists 100,000 to 150,000 clones; over 60% were seen once. The specimen sequenced was peripheral blood. These receptors all come from a man aged 35 to 55 with active or convalescent COVID-19. Each CDR3 is given with its conserved first and last residue. The D gene is left open where the match is weak. The size of a clone is reported for some rows only, either as once, few or many, or as a class for expanded clones.

cdr3_length	clone_size	v_call	d_call	j_call	cdr3_aa	cdr3_nt
14	NA	TRBV4-3	TRBD2	TRBJ2-3	CASSPGGFTDTQYF	TGCGCCAGCAGCCCCGGGGGGTTCACAGATACGCAGTATTTT
15	NA	TRBV15	NA	TRBJ2-3	CATSRDSGGGAAQYF	TGTGCCACCAGCAGAGATTCAGGCGGGGGCGCCGCGCAGTATTTT
13	NA	TRBV4-1	NA	TRBJ1-2	CASSQELSYGYTF	TGCGCCAGCAGCCAAGAGCTCAGCTATGGCTACACCTTC
12	NA	TRBV2	NA	TRBJ1-1	CASAGGYTEAFF	TGTGCCAGCGCGGGAGGGTACACTGAAGCTTTCTTT
15	NA	TRBV4-3	TRBD1	TRBJ2-7	CASSQKQGASNEQYF	TGCGCCAGCAGCCAAAAACAGGGGGCGAGCAACGAGCAGTACTTC
15	few	TRBV9	NA	TRBJ1-1	CASSVTPARDTEAFF	TGTGCCAGCAGCGTAACCCCGGCCAGGGACACTGAAGCTTTCTTT
12	NA	TRBV24-1	NA	TRBJ1-5	CATSDSSGPQHF	TGTGCCACCAGTGATTCCTCCGGGCCCCAGCATTTT
13	NA	TRBV2	NA	TRBJ1-6	CASSVAWESPLHF	TGTGCCAGCAGTGTGGCCTGGGAGTCACCCCTCCACTTT
11	NA	TRBV2	NA	TRBJ1-2	CARSLAGGSTF	TGTGCCAGGTCCCTGGCCGGCGGATCCACCTTC
12	NA	TRBV28	NA	TRBJ2-1	CASSLGQYGQFF	TGTGCCAGCAGTTTAGGGCAGTACGGGCAGTTCTTC
14	NA	TRBV6-5	NA	TRBJ1-6	CASSRSGGHSPLHF	TGTGCCAGTTCACGTAGTGGAGGACATTCACCCCTCCACTTT
13	NA	TRBV19	TRBD1	TRBJ1-5	CASIRDRGQPQHF	TGTGCCAGTATAAGGGACAGGGGGCAGCCCCAGCATTTT
13	NA	TRBV20-1	TRBD2	TRBJ2-1	CSASTSGRDEQFF	TGCAGTGCTAGTACTAGCGGGCGTGATGAGCAGTTCTTC
14	NA	TRBV10-3	TRBD2	TRBJ2-2	CAVKAGEDTGELFF	TGTGCCGTCAAAGCGGGGGAGGACACCGGGGAGCTGTTTTTT